What follows are 17 T cell receptor beta chains derived from one specimen sequenced in a study of a mutant IDH1 vaccine in newly diagnosed glioma. Assay: immunoSEQ multiplex PCR; the TCRdb copy retains only in-frame clones and omits some. The sample comprises tens of thousands of clones, 84% of which are singletons, and about 14% rests with the top ten. Their specific antigens are unknown. The time point was: week 23, last vaccination. Each dose of the vaccine consisted of 300 ug of mutant IDH1 20-mer peptide, with topical imiquimod. The material sequenced was PBMCs, taken from a glioma patient whose treatment included an IDH1 peptide vaccine. These receptor sequences come from a man aged 18 to 30 with glioma.

This chain uses TRBV7-6 with TRBJ2-5; 8 positions match TRBD2. The CDR3 consists of 12 residues. CDR1 is SGHVS, CDR2 FNYEAQ, per germline. The junction had 1 base not matched to a gene; V was cut back by 5 bases and J by 5 bases. In DNA form, the CDR3 reads TGTGCCAGCAGCCGACTAGCGGAGACCCAGTACTTC. Translating gives CASSRLAETQYF.

The chain joins TRBV25-1 to TRBJ2-7; maybe TRBD2 (6 bases). The germline V gene encodes CDR1 MGHDK and CDR2 SYGVNS. CDR3 length equals 13 residues. V was cut by 2 bases and J by 5 bases, with 10 bases left in between. In nucleotides, the CDR3 is TGTGCCAGCAGTGAACGGAGGGGCCACGAGCAGTACTTC. Translated: CASSERRGHEQYF.

CDR3 in amino acids: CASSEANRRTGITGPYNEQFF. For the CDR3, the DNA is TGTGCCAGCAGTGAAGCAAACAGACGGACAGGGATTACAGGACCCTACAATGAGCAGTTCTTC. The rearrangement links TRBV6-1 to TRBJ2-1, with 8 bases fitting TRBD1. From germline, CDR1 is MNHNS and CDR2 SASEGT. This CDR3 spans 21 amino acids. With V trimmed by 0 bases and J by 2 bases, 18 bases remained unmatched.

The chain carries TRBV7-9 and TRBJ2-7, with 7 bases matching TRBD1. The CDR3 spans 15 residues. V shed 5 bases, J shed 0 bases, and the junction held 7 bases outside the gene matches. The germline V gene has CDR1 SEHNR and CDR2 FQNEAQ (reference sequence). The CDR3 nucleotides are TGTGCCAGCAGCCTCGACAGGGCGAACTCCTACGAGCAGTACTTC. Amino acids: CASSLDRANSYEQYF.

The V and J genes are TRBV13 and TRBJ1-1; 8 nucleotides line up with TRBD1. J lost 0 bases, V lost 4 bases, and 4 bases had no gene match. CDR1 and CDR2 from the germline V gene are PRHDT and FYEKMQ (reference sequence). This CDR3 is built from 15 residues. The CDR3, as DNA: TGTGCCAGCAGCTCGGACAGGGACATGAACACTGAAGCTTTCTTT. Protein: CASSSDRDMNTEAFF.

The CDR3: CASSQVSGSVGEQYF. CDR3 nucleotides: TGCGCCAGCAGCCAAGTGAGCGGGAGTGTTGGCGAGCAGTACTTC. The V and J genes are TRBV4-1 and TRBJ2-7, with 8 bases fitting TRBD2. V was pared by 1 base and J by 6 bases, with 8 bases of the junction left unmatched. Germline V gene data show CDR1 as MGHRA and CDR2 as YSYEKL. CDR3 length: 15 residues.

The count of this clone is one. CDR3 DNA sequence: TGTGCCAGCAGCCTTGAGTACGAGCAGTACTTC. As protein: CASSLEYEQYF. This rearrangement joins TRBV2 to TRBJ2-7; no clear D gene. The CDR3 sequence is 11 residues long. The germline V and J ends were trimmed by 6 bases and 4 bases, with 7 bases remaining between them. The germline V gene has CDR1 SNHLY and CDR2 FYNNEI.

The gene calls are TRBV7-9 and TRBJ2-7; D remains unclear. The germline V gene encodes CDR1 SEHNR and CDR2 FQNEAQ (reference sequence). This CDR3 comprises 15 residues. V gave up 4 bases and J gave up 0 bases, with 13 bases separating them. The CDR3 loop reads CASSSERDISYEQYF. Written as DNA, the CDR3 is TGTGCCAGCAGCTCTGAGCGAGACATCTCCTACGAGCAGTACTTC. Full variable domain (outside the CDR3, taken from reference TRBV7-9 and TRBJ2-7): DTGVSQNPRHKITKRGQNVTFRCDPISEHNRLYWYRQTLGQGPEFLTYFQNEAQLEKSRLLSDRFSAERPKGSFSTLEIQRTEQGDSAMYLCASSSERDISYEQYFGPGTRLTVT.

Notes on this clone: This likely traces to a read error, being one base from a far larger clone. Other DNA sequences in the sample encode the same CDR3. The chain recombines TRBV4-1 with TRBJ2-7; the D is unclear. This CDR3 is built from 12 residues. Trimming cost V 3 bases and J 0 bases, with 3 bases left between them. Germline values: CDR1 MGHRA, CDR2 YSYEKL. The CDR3 region has the DNA TGCGCCAGCAGCCAGGACTCCTACGAGCAGTACTTC. This encodes CASSQDSYEQYF.

The J gene is TRBJ2-7, the V gene TRBV5-4; D tentatively fits TRBD1 or TRBD2 (5 bases each). V dropped 0 bases and J dropped 2 bases, with 12 bases sitting between them. Germline V CDR1 and CDR2: SGHNT, YYREEE (reference sequence). The CDR3 contains 15 residues. The CDR3 is CASSLDWGTTYEQYF. The CDR3 coding sequence is TGTGCCAGCAGCTTGGATTGGGGGACGACCTACGAGCAGTACTTC.

The chain joins TRBV7-8 to TRBJ1-4; 8 bases align to TRBD1. The germline gives CDR1 SGHVS, CDR2 FQNEAQ. CDR3 length: 15 amino acids. Trimming at V came to 5 bases and at J to 11 bases, leaving 13 bases not matched to a gene. The CDR3 region has the DNA TGTGCCAGCAGCGAATGGACAGGGCCTCAATCTAAACTGTTTTTT. The encoded protein is CASSEWTGPQSKLFF.

The rearrangement links TRBV7-8 to TRBJ2-7; D is possibly TRBD2 (6 bases). V was trimmed by 1 base and J by 5 bases, leaving 9 bases between them. CDR1 is SGHVS, CDR2 FQNEAQ, per germline. This CDR3 contains 13 residues. The CDR3 bases are TGTGCCAGCAGCTTAGGCGGGGTGGACGAGCAGTACTTC. Translation: CASSLGGVDEQYF.

This chain uses TRBV6-1 with TRBJ1-5; TRBD1 matches 8 bases. Germline values: CDR1 MNHNS, CDR2 SASEGT. The CDR3 extends over 13 amino acids. After removal of 9 bases from V and 3 bases from J, the junction contained 4 bases not matched to a gene. This CDR3 is CASRTGLNQPQHF. The CDR3 nucleotides are TGTGCCAGTCGGACAGGGCTCAATCAGCCCCAGCATTTT.

The rearrangement links TRBV5-1 to TRBJ1-1; D uncertain. This CDR3 comprises 13 residues. V lost 3 bases and J lost 5, with 11 bases in between. From germline, CDR1 is SGHRS and CDR2 YFSETQ. The CDR3 nucleotides read TGCGCCAGCAGCTCCGGAGGGATAACTGAAGCTTTCTTT. Its translation: CASSSGGITEAFF.

V usage is TRBV5-1 and J usage is TRBJ1-2, with 8 positions matching TRBD1. Germline V gene data show CDR1 as SGHRS and CDR2 as YFSETQ. The CDR3 loop spans 14 amino acids. V lost 0 bases and J lost 8; bases outside the gene matches: 6. Written as DNA, the CDR3 is TGCGCCAGCAGCTTGGCCGCAGGGGGCGACGGCTACACCTTC. Translated, it gives CASSLAAGGDGYTF.

The chain recombines TRBV19 with TRBJ1-2, with 7 bases aligning to TRBD1. Germline V gene lookup returns CDR1 LNHDA and CDR2 SQIVND (reference sequence). Germline trimming cut 4 bases from V and 4 bases from J; bases unmatched to any gene: 6. The CDR3 covers 14 residues. CDR3: CASSTDRRVYGYTF. In DNA, the CDR3 is TGTGCCAGTAGTACGGACAGGCGAGTCTATGGCTACACCTTC. Full variable domain (remainder filled in from reference TRBV19 and TRBJ1-2): DGGITQSPKYLFRKEGQNVTLSCEQNLNHDAMYWYRQDPGQGLRLIYYSQIVNDFQKGDIAEGYSVSREKKESFPLTVTSAQKNPTAFYLCASSTDRRVYGYTFGSGTRLTVV.

The CDR3 sequence: CASSLRVSLPTDTQYF. The CDR3 DNA is TGTGCCAGCAGCTTAAGAGTCAGCCTCCCCACAGATACGCAGTATTTT. This chain joins TRBV7-9 and TRBJ2-3; D gene uncertain. Germline V lookup: CDR1 SEHNR, CDR2 FQNEAQ (reference sequence). The CDR3 totals 16 residues. Trimming took off 2 bases at V and 2 bases at J, with 14 bases between the two ends. The full variable domain, with the rest looked up from reference TRBV7-9 and TRBJ2-3, is DTGVSQNPRHKITKRGQNVTFRCDPISEHNRLYWYRQTLGQGPEFLTYFQNEAQLEKSRLLSDRFSAERPKGSFSTLEIQRTEQGDSAMYLCASSLRVSLPTDTQYFGPGTRLTVL.